The rows below give T cell receptor beta chains drawn from one sample of a study of blood T cell repertoires in COVID-19. Data came from immunoSEQ multiplex PCR; TCRdb stores just in-frame clones and leaves some out. The table includes 200,000 to 250,000 clones, approximately 85% detected once. The specimen sequenced was peripheral blood. The receptors come from a man aged 40-55 years with acute or convalescent COVID-19. Both conserved end residues are part of each CDR3. The D gene is left open where the match is weak. Expanded clones are given a class, and other clones once, few, many or no size at all.

size | D | J | V | CDR3 | DNA
. | . | TRBJ1-2 | TRBV28 | CASSLSGDYTF | TGTGCCAGCAGTTTATCGGGGGACTACACCTTC
few | . | TRBJ1-2 | TRBV10-3 | CAISWDNQGYTF | TGTGCCATCAGCTGGGACAATCAGGGCTACACCTTC
few | . | TRBJ1-2 | TRBV7-9 | CASSPGPWIANYGYTF | TGTGCCAGCAGCCCAGGCCCGTGGATAGCTAACTATGGCTACACCTTC
. | . | TRBJ1-5 | TRBV5-6 | CASSRRGMRNQPQHF | TGTGCCAGCAGTCGGCGGGGTATGCGCAATCAGCCCCAGCATTTT
. | TRBD1 | TRBJ2-7 | TRBV7-8 | CASSFTGAEQYF | TGTGCCAGCAGCTTTACAGGGGCCGAGCAGTACTTC
once | TRBD1 | TRBJ2-1 | TRBV27 | CASSFDRGSYNEQFF | TGTGCCAGCAGTTTTGACAGGGGGTCCTACAATGAGCAGTTCTTC
. | TRBD1 | TRBJ2-7 | TRBV18 | CASSTDRDSLYEQYF | TGTGCCAGCTCAACGGACCGGGACAGCCTCTACGAGCAGTACTTC
. | TRBD1 | TRBJ1-5 | TRBV10-3 | CAISSTQGESNQPQHF | TGTGCCATCAGTTCAACCCAGGGGGAGAGCAATCAGCCCCAGCATTTT
. | TRBD1 | TRBJ2-3 | TRBV7-8 | CASSLAAGGFADTQYF | TGTGCCAGCAGCTTAGCTGCAGGGGGTTTCGCAGATACGCAGTATTTT
. | . | TRBJ2-1 | TRBV5-6 | CASSWRISNVYNEQFF | TGTGCCAGCAGCTGGAGGATTTCCAACGTATACAATGAGCAGTTCTTC
. | . | TRBJ1-1 | TRBV12-3/TRBV12-4 | CASSLGAGTEAFF | TGTGCCAGCAGTCTGGGGGCGGGCACTGAAGCTTTCTTT
once | TRBD2 | TRBJ2-3 | TRBV3-1/TRBV3-2 | CASSQDRETSGGAGDTQYF | TGTGCCAGCAGCCAAGATCGGGAGACTAGCGGGGGGGCCGGAGATACGCAGTATTTT
. | . | TRBJ1-4 | TRBV2 | CASSRTELEKLFF | TGTGCCAGCAGCAGGACAGAGCTCGAAAAACTGTTTTTT
. | TRBD1 | TRBJ1-1 | TRBV3-1/TRBV3-2 | CASSQEGGTGAAFF | TGTGCCAGCAGCCAAGAGGGGGGGACAGGGGCGGCTTTCTTT
. | . | TRBJ1-6 | TRBV6-5 | CASTKLQGNSPLHF | TGTGCCAGCACCAAATTACAGGGAAATTCACCCCTCCACTTT
. | . | TRBJ1-6 | TRBV10-3 | CATSDTTNSPLHF | TGTGCCACTTCGGACACGACCAATTCACCCCTCCACTTT
. | TRBD1 | TRBJ1-2 | TRBV18 | CASSPDREHGYTF | TGTGCCAGCTCCCCCGACAGGGAGCATGGCTACACCTTC
. | TRBD1 | TRBJ1-3 | TRBV15 | CATSSDAGTGFGNTIYF | TGTGCCACCAGCAGCGACGCCGGGACAGGGTTTGGAAACACCATATATTTT
. | TRBD1 | TRBJ1-5 | TRBV6-2/TRBV6-3 | CASSAGTGGDYSNQPQHF | TGTGCCAGCAGTGCCGGGACAGGGGGCGACTATAGCAATCAGCCCCAGCATTTT
. | TRBD2 | TRBJ2-3 | TRBV18 | CASSPLQGGTDTQYF | TGTGCCAGCTCACCATTGCAGGGAGGGACAGATACGCAGTATTTT
. | TRBD2 | TRBJ2-3 | TRBV12-5 | CAWGLVWGWAGGAKDTQYF | TGTGCTTGGGGTTTGGTGTGGGGCTGGGCGGGGGGGGCTAAGGATACGCAGTATTTT
once | TRBD2 | TRBJ2-5 | TRBV19 | CATLSPGRETQYF | TGTGCCACACTCTCCCCCGGGAGGGAGACCCAGTACTTC
few | . | TRBJ2-7 | TRBV14 | CASSYQALPQYF | TGTGCCAGCAGCTACCAAGCCTTACCCCAGTACTTC
. | . | TRBJ2-1 | TRBV27 | CASQGGEGYNEQFF | TGTGCCAGCCAAGGGGGGGAAGGTTACAATGAGCAGTTCTTC
. | TRBD1 | TRBJ1-3 | TRBV30 | CAWSLGGTDGNTIYF | TGTGCCTGGAGCCTAGGCGGGACAGATGGAAACACCATATATTTT
. | . | TRBJ2-5 | TRBV4-2 | CASSQEASPAETQYF | TGTGCCAGCAGCCAAGAGGCTAGCCCGGCCGAGACCCAGTACTTC
. | . | TRBJ2-3 | TRBV18 | CASSPQRILTDTQYF | TGTGCCAGCTCACCGCAGCGGATCCTCACAGATACGCAGTATTTT
. | . | TRBJ1-2 | TRBV5-4 | CASTRQGNYGYTF | TGTGCCAGCACCCGGCAGGGGAACTATGGCTACACCTTC
. | TRBD1 | TRBJ1-2 | TRBV19 | CASSIDWGQGRGYTF | TGTGCCAGTAGTATAGATTGGGGACAGGGACGAGGCTACACCTTC
. | . | TRBJ1-2 | TRBV5-5 | CASSLEGAGQGYGYTF | TGTGCCAGCAGCTTGGAAGGTGCAGGGCAGGGGTATGGCTACACCTTC
once | . | TRBJ2-3 | TRBV9 | CASSVDNTQYF | TGTGCCAGCAGCGTAGACAATACGCAGTATTTT
. | . | TRBJ2-2 | TRBV5-1 | CASRRTELNTGELFF | TGCGCCAGCAGGAGGACAGAGTTGAACACCGGGGAGCTGTTTTTT
. | . | TRBJ2-3 | TRBV27 | CASSGSGGTDTQYF | TGTGCGTCGTCTGGGAGTGGAGGCACAGATACGCAGTATTTT
. | . | TRBJ2-7 | TRBV7-9 | CASSPGYPNEQYF | TGTGCCAGCAGCCCAGGGTATCCTAACGAGCAGTACTTC
. | TRBD1 | TRBJ1-5 | TRBV28 | CASSFPEGQGWQPQHF | TGTGCCAGCAGTTTTCCTGAAGGACAGGGGTGGCAGCCCCAGCATTTT
few | . | TRBJ1-4 | TRBV28 | CASSAQWGNEKLFF | TGTGCCAGCAGTGCACAGTGGGGCAATGAAAAACTGTTTTTT
. | TRBD2 | TRBJ2-7 | TRBV10-3 | CAIMPSSGVEQYF | TGTGCCATCATGCCGTCTAGCGGGGTCGAGCAGTACTTC
. | TRBD1 | TRBJ1-2 | TRBV11-2 | CASSGGGNRYGYTF | TGTGCCAGCAGCGGAGGGGGCAATCGCTATGGCTACACCTTC
once | TRBD1 | TRBJ2-7 | TRBV24-1 | CATSVRILPGQGVEQYF | TGTGCCACCAGTGTAAGAATCCTCCCGGGACAGGGGGTCGAGCAGTACTTC